One TCR beta chain is described in this entry. Antigen: not known. Other DNA sequences within the sample encode an identical CDR3. The V gene's germline CDR1 is SGHVS and CDR2 FNYEAQ. The CDR3 has 15 amino acids. The V and J ends lost 5 bases and 2 bases, in that order; junction bases with no gene match: 8. Once extracted for a subset, genomic DNA was divided evenly among several immunoSEQ plates. Assay used: immunoSEQ multiplex PCR; TCRdb lists only in-frame clones, some missing. The table shows about half a million clones, with 75% to 85% occurring only once. The sample comes from a study of shared clonotypes between healthy human individuals. Findings and limits, study-wide: Represented genetic and exposure-history diversity was restricted by having few donors.

The study enrolled healthy HIV-negative adults without recent acute infections or vaccinations as donors. For genomic DNA, unsorted samples relied on around 81 million PBMCs. The sequence came from a woman aged 35 to 49 in good health. Some clones in this sample may be carry-over from other donors' samples. Source material: PBMCs. This chain joins TRBV7-6 and TRBJ2-7; 8 bases align to TRBD1. DNA of the CDR3: TGTGCCAGCAGCGCAACCCCACAGGGGGCCTACGAGCAGTACTTC. It is translated as CASSATPQGAYEQYF.